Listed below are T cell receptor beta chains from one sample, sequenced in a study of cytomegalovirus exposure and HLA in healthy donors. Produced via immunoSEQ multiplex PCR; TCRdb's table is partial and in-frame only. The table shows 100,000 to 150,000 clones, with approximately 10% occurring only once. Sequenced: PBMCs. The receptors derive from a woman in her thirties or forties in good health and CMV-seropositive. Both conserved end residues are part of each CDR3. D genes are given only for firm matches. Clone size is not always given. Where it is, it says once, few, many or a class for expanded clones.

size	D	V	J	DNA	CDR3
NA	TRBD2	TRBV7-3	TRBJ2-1	TGTGCCAGCAGCGTTCGACTAGCGGGGGGGCCTGGGAATGAGCAGTTCTTC	CASSVRLAGGPGNEQFF
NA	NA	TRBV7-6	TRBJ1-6	TGTGCCAGCAGCTCCGCCAGAGGAGGGGACTCACCCCTCCACTTT	CASSSARGGDSPLHF
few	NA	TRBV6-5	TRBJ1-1	TGTGCCAGCAGTTACATCAGGGGCACTGAAGCTTTCTTT	CASSYIRGTEAFF
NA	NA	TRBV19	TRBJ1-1	TGTGCCAACAGCCTCCAGGGGAACACTGAAGCTTTCTTT	CANSLQGNTEAFF
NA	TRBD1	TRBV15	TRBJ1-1	TGCGCCACCCAGCACAGGGGGATGGGCACTGAAGCTTTCTTT	CATQHRGMGTEAFF
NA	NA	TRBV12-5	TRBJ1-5	TGTGCTAGTGGTTTGGCCGGGTTGCGCAATCAGCCCCAGCATTTT	CASGLAGLRNQPQHF
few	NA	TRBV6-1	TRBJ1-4	TGTGCCAGCAGTGAATCCGAGGTTAATGAAAAACTGTTTTTT	CASSESEVNEKLFF
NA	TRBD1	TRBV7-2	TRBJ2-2	TGTGCCAGCAGCTACGAGGGGGCTGGCACCGGGGAGCTGTTTTTT	CASSYEGAGTGELFF
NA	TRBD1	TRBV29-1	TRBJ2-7	TGCAGCGCACGACAGGGACCCTACGAGCAGTACTTC	CSARQGPYEQYF
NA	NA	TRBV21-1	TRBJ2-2	TGTGCCAGCAGCACCCTCGGACAGGGAGTGACCGGGGAGCTGTTTTTT	CASSTLGQGVTGELFF
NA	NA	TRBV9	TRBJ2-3	TGTGCCAGCAGCGTATTAACGACAGGAGATACGCAGTATTTT	CASSVLTTGDTQYF